The T cell receptor (beta chain) described here comes from a study of OX40 agonist ivuxolimab in advanced cancers. For context, the study as a whole: The costimulatory receptor OX40 (CD134) was targeted by ivuxolimab, a fully human IgG2 agonistic monoclonal antibody. Intravenous ivuxolimab was administered to patients every 2 weeks at six dose levels: 0.01, 0.1, 0.3, 1.5, 3 and 10 mg/kg. Of the approximately 50 dose-escalation patients, hepatocellular carcinoma was present in around 20, melanoma in some 15, renal cell carcinoma in 9 and head and neck cancer in 9. In the dose-escalation cohort, approximately 82% of patients were male, and the mean age was roughly 60 years, with a range of about 20 to 90. Prior anti-PD-1, anti-PD-L1 or anti-CTLA-4 therapy was permitted, and 35% to 40% of dose-escalation patients had received checkpoint inhibitors. Three dose-escalation patients achieved partial responses, one with hepatocellular carcinoma and two with cutaneous melanoma. Peripheral TCRbeta sequencing was intended to test whether TCR sequence diversity was altered and clonal T-cell expansion was caused by ivuxolimab. The paper reports the monotherapy dose-escalation portion (N of about 54 patients) of the phase I ivuxolimab trial.

On this clone itself: The antigen this receptor binds is unknown. Base qualities were left out, and no much larger clone turns up one base away.

The germline V gene sets CDR1 to SGDLS and CDR2 to YYNGEE. Germline trimming: 2 bases from V, 0 bases from J; junction bases outside gene matches: 9. The CDR3 holds 17 amino acids from the cysteine to the phenylalanine. The only DNA kept is the CDR3, 51 bases in frame from the first base. Genomic DNA was extracted from sorted cells for sequencing of the TCRbeta CDR3 region. TCRbeta CDR3 regions were sequenced using the immunoSEQ Assay. TCRdb carries this immuneACCESS record with in-frame sequences only. Its versions omit some clonotypes, under half of them owing to an unresolved V gene in the studies checked, with the rest unexplained. The sample table contains around 49,000 clones; only one count was recorded for about 83% of them. The ten biggest clones cover about 9.4% of the sample. Results the study describes overall, beyond this receptor: Which antigens the clonally expanded peripheral T cells were specific for was not determined. Low levels of normalized T-cell clonal expansion were also seen in some nonresponding patients. After ivuxolimab, expanded clones were on average more numerous among CD8+ T cells than among CD4+ T cells. In the 0.1-3.0 mg/kg groups, partial responders were among the patients with the lowest normalized peripheral clonal expansion, particularly in CD8+ T cells. At doses from 0.1 to 3.0 mg/kg, clonal expansion was seen in both CD4+ and CD8+ blood T cells between baseline and week 6.

Patients with a history of autoimmune disease or receiving systemic immunosuppression were excluded from the trial. Peripheral blood for TCR sequencing was collected from all dose cohorts at baseline, on cycle 4 day 1, and on cycle 7 day 1. The samples were drawn from a first-in-human, open-label, multicenter phase I dose-escalation trial of ivuxolimab. The trial enrolled adults with locally advanced or metastatic head and neck squamous cell, hepatocellular, melanoma or renal cell carcinoma. Before TCR sequencing, CD4+ T cells and CD8+ T cells were sorted from peripheral blood as separate populations.

The sequence was obtained from an adult with an advanced solid tumor such as melanoma, head and neck, liver or kidney cancer. Sequencing used CD4+ or CD8+ T cells sorted from blood, obtained in a trial of the OX40 agonist ivuxolimab. The chain uses TRBV9 and TRBJ1-1; TRBD1 fits 8 bases in the junction. The nucleotide sequence reads TGTGCCAGCAGCGTTGTTCCCGGGACAGGCATGAACACTGAAGCTTTCTTT. It is translated as CASSVVPGTGMNTEAFF.